This is a list of T cell receptor beta chains from one sample in a study of T cell changes during pregnancy in multiple sclerosis. Assay: immunoSEQ multiplex PCR; the TCRdb copy retains only in-frame clones and omits some. This table has 85,000 to 100,000 clones, 85% to 95% appearing once. The input for sequencing was peripheral blood, taken in the first trimester of pregnancy. The receptors derive from a female donor with multiple sclerosis, enrolled in a pregnancy study. Both conserved end residues are part of each CDR3. D genes are given only for firm matches. For some rows the clone size is stated as once, few or many, or as a class when expanded; others skip it.

clone size: NA; V gene: TRBV6-1; J gene: TRBJ2-7; D gene: TRBD1; CDR3 protein: CASSEVGTGGYEQYF; CDR3 DNA: TGTGCCAGCAGTGAAGTTGGGACAGGGGGCTACGAGCAGTACTTC
clone size: once; V gene: TRBV4-2; J gene: TRBJ2-5; D gene: TRBD2; CDR3 protein: CASSRLFREEGETQYF; CDR3 DNA: TGTGCCAGCAGCCGACTATTCCGGGAGGAAGGAGAGACCCAGTACTTC
clone size: few; V gene: TRBV5-1; J gene: TRBJ1-5; D gene: NA; CDR3 protein: CASSEGLDGQPQHF; CDR3 DNA: TGCGCCAGCAGCGAGGGACTTGACGGCCAGCCCCAGCATTTT
clone size: once; V gene: TRBV10-3; J gene: TRBJ2-7; D gene: NA; CDR3 protein: CAISEPPGLYEQYF; CDR3 DNA: TGTGCCATCAGTGAGCCCCCTGGACTCTACGAGCAGTACTTC
clone size: NA; V gene: TRBV12-5; J gene: TRBJ2-1; D gene: TRBD2; CDR3 protein: CASAGLQSNEQFF; CDR3 DNA: TGTGCTAGTGCGGGACTACAAAGCAATGAGCAGTTCTTC
clone size: NA; V gene: TRBV5-1; J gene: TRBJ2-5; D gene: NA; CDR3 protein: CASSLARETQYF; CDR3 DNA: TGCGCCAGCAGCTTGGCCCGGGAGACCCAGTACTTC
clone size: once; V gene: TRBV5-6; J gene: TRBJ2-7; D gene: TRBD2; CDR3 protein: CASSRGLVSYEQYF; CDR3 DNA: TGTGCCAGCAGCCGCGGACTAGTGAGCTACGAGCAGTACTTC
clone size: NA; V gene: TRBV10-3; J gene: TRBJ1-1; D gene: NA; CDR3 protein: CAISESRSNTEAFF; CDR3 DNA: TGTGCCATCAGTGAGTCGAGGAGTAACACTGAAGCTTTCTTT
clone size: NA; V gene: TRBV21-1; J gene: TRBJ1-2; D gene: NA; CDR3 protein: CASSNLDRGPLNYGYTF; CDR3 DNA: TGTGCCAGCAGCAACCTCGACAGGGGACCCCTTAACTATGGCTACACCTTC
clone size: NA; V gene: TRBV5-1; J gene: TRBJ2-3; D gene: TRBD2; CDR3 protein: CASSTLAGGTDTQYF; CDR3 DNA: TGCGCCAGCAGCACCCTAGCGGGAGGCACAGATACGCAGTATTTT
clone size: NA; V gene: TRBV4-1; J gene: TRBJ2-7; D gene: TRBD2; CDR3 protein: CASSRGLAGGVEQYF; CDR3 DNA: TGCGCCAGCAGCCGAGGACTAGCGGGAGGGGTCGAGCAGTACTTC
clone size: NA; V gene: TRBV5-1; J gene: TRBJ1-2; D gene: TRBD1; CDR3 protein: CASSFERGQGVNYGYTF; CDR3 DNA: TGCGCCAGCAGCTTTGAACGGGGACAGGGGGTGAACTATGGCTACACCTTC
clone size: NA; V gene: TRBV7-6; J gene: TRBJ2-3; D gene: TRBD1; CDR3 protein: CASSRMGQGTDTQYF; CDR3 DNA: TGTGCCAGCAGCCGGATGGGACAGGGTACAGATACGCAGTATTTT
clone size: NA; V gene: TRBV9; J gene: TRBJ2-2; D gene: TRBD2; CDR3 protein: CASSGLAVTLNTGELFF; CDR3 DNA: TGTGCCAGCAGTGGACTAGCCGTAACCCTGAACACCGGGGAGCTGTTTTTT
clone size: NA; V gene: TRBV4-2; J gene: TRBJ1-4; D gene: TRBD1; CDR3 protein: CASSQRQGASEKLFF; CDR3 DNA: TGTGCCAGCAGCCAACGACAGGGGGCTTCTGAAAAACTGTTTTTT
clone size: NA; V gene: TRBV9; J gene: TRBJ2-3; D gene: TRBD2; CDR3 protein: CASSVGLAGVDTQYF; CDR3 DNA: TGTGCCAGCAGCGTAGGCCTAGCGGGAGTGGATACGCAGTATTTT
clone size: NA; V gene: TRBV9; J gene: TRBJ2-7; D gene: TRBD2; CDR3 protein: CASSVTGTSGRLEQYF; CDR3 DNA: TGTGCCAGCAGCGTAACGGGGACTAGCGGGAGACTCGAGCAGTACTTC
clone size: NA; V gene: TRBV18; J gene: TRBJ2-5; D gene: NA; CDR3 protein: CASSPLEETQYF; CDR3 DNA: TGTGCCAGCTCACCACTAGAAGAGACCCAGTACTTC
clone size: NA; V gene: TRBV19; J gene: TRBJ2-7; D gene: NA; CDR3 protein: CASSTSATAPYEQYF; CDR3 DNA: TGTGCCAGTAGTACCTCGGCGACAGCGCCCTACGAGCAGTACTTC
clone size: NA; V gene: TRBV7-9; J gene: TRBJ2-2; D gene: TRBD1; CDR3 protein: CASSAWTGNTGELFF; CDR3 DNA: TGTGCCAGCAGCGCCTGGACAGGGAACACCGGGGAGCTGTTTTTT
clone size: NA; V gene: TRBV7-9; J gene: TRBJ1-4; D gene: TRBD1; CDR3 protein: CASSLERQGRGEKLFF; CDR3 DNA: TGTGCCAGCAGCTTAGAGCGACAGGGGAGAGGGGAAAAACTGTTTTTT
clone size: NA; V gene: TRBV5-4; J gene: TRBJ2-2; D gene: TRBD1; CDR3 protein: CASSQGQAHTGELFF; CDR3 DNA: TGTGCCAGCAGCCAGGGACAGGCCCACACCGGGGAGCTGTTTTTT
clone size: NA; V gene: TRBV27; J gene: TRBJ1-2; D gene: NA; CDR3 protein: CASSLRWGGGYTF; CDR3 DNA: TGTGCCAGCAGTTTACGATGGGGGGGTGGCTACACCTTC
clone size: NA; V gene: TRBV19; J gene: TRBJ2-7; D gene: NA; CDR3 protein: CASTTTDSFPGEQYF; CDR3 DNA: TGTGCCAGTACTACGACCGACAGCTTCCCTGGCGAGCAGTACTTC
clone size: NA; V gene: TRBV5-6; J gene: TRBJ2-7; D gene: TRBD2; CDR3 protein: CASSLNGRANEQYF; CDR3 DNA: TGTGCCAGCAGCTTGAACGGGAGGGCCAACGAGCAGTACTTC
clone size: NA; V gene: TRBV5-4; J gene: TRBJ2-5; D gene: TRBD2; CDR3 protein: CASSLTGGPFSSETQYF; CDR3 DNA: TGTGCCAGCAGCTTGACGGGAGGGCCGTTCAGTTCAGAGACCCAGTACTTC
clone size: NA; V gene: TRBV12-1; J gene: TRBJ1-5; D gene: NA; CDR3 protein: CASSSVYYSNQPQHF; CDR3 DNA: TGTGCCAGCAGCTCGGTGTACTATAGCAATCAGCCCCAGCATTTT
clone size: NA; V gene: TRBV5-1; J gene: TRBJ2-7; D gene: TRBD1; CDR3 protein: CASSTRQGGNEQYF; CDR3 DNA: TGCGCCAGCAGCACCAGACAGGGGGGCAACGAGCAGTACTTC
clone size: NA; V gene: TRBV5-1; J gene: TRBJ2-1; D gene: TRBD2; CDR3 protein: CASSLMSGRASPIGGQFF; CDR3 DNA: TGCGCCAGCAGCCTGATGAGCGGGAGGGCCAGTCCAATAGGGGGGCAGTTCTTC
clone size: NA; V gene: TRBV14; J gene: TRBJ2-1; D gene: NA; CDR3 protein: CATASQTYNEQFF; CDR3 DNA: TGTGCCACCGCGAGTCAAACCTACAATGAGCAGTTCTTC
clone size: NA; V gene: TRBV6-4; J gene: TRBJ2-2; D gene: NA; CDR3 protein: CASSPGPTGELFF; CDR3 DNA: TGTGCCAGCAGCCCAGGGCCCACCGGGGAGCTGTTTTTT
clone size: NA; V gene: TRBV28; J gene: TRBJ1-1; D gene: TRBD1; CDR3 protein: CASSSRTGDTEAFF; CDR3 DNA: TGTGCCAGCAGTTCCCGGACAGGGGATACTGAAGCTTTCTTT
clone size: NA; V gene: TRBV19; J gene: TRBJ2-7; D gene: NA; CDR3 protein: CASSPGSSYEQYF; CDR3 DNA: TGTGCCAGTAGTCCGGGGAGTTCCTACGAGCAGTACTTC
clone size: NA; V gene: TRBV30; J gene: TRBJ2-1; D gene: TRBD2; CDR3 protein: CAWSPGLAGEYSRQFF; CDR3 DNA: TGTGCCTGGAGTCCCGGACTAGCGGGAGAGTACAGTAGGCAGTTCTTC
clone size: NA; V gene: TRBV5-1; J gene: TRBJ1-2; D gene: TRBD1; CDR3 protein: CASSLGQGLGGYTF; CDR3 DNA: TGCGCCAGCAGCTTGGGACAGGGATTAGGCGGCTACACCTTC
clone size: NA; V gene: TRBV7-2; J gene: TRBJ2-7; D gene: NA; CDR3 protein: CASSSLSGSYFREQYF; CDR3 DNA: TGTGCCAGCAGCTCGCTTTCCGGGAGTTACTTTCGCGAGCAGTACTTC
clone size: NA; V gene: TRBV7-8; J gene: TRBJ1-5; D gene: TRBD1; CDR3 protein: CASSSGGPGNRPQHF; CDR3 DNA: TGTGCCAGCAGCTCAGGGGGGCCAGGGAATCGACCCCAGCATTTT
clone size: NA; V gene: TRBV5-1; J gene: TRBJ2-7; D gene: TRBD2; CDR3 protein: CASSPQRELSYEQYF; CDR3 DNA: TGCGCCAGCAGCCCTCAGCGGGAACTCTCCTACGAGCAGTACTTC
clone size: NA; V gene: TRBV28; J gene: TRBJ2-1; D gene: NA; CDR3 protein: CASSLLDSNNEQFF; CDR3 DNA: TGTGCCAGCAGTTTATTGGACAGTAACAATGAGCAGTTCTTC
clone size: NA; V gene: TRBV4-2; J gene: TRBJ2-4; D gene: NA; CDR3 protein: CASSQETGLAKNIQYF; CDR3 DNA: TGTGCCAGCAGCCAAGAAACAGGCCTAGCCAAAAACATTCAGTACTTC
clone size: few; V gene: TRBV28; J gene: TRBJ1-2; D gene: TRBD1; CDR3 protein: CASSFKGAHGYTF; CDR3 DNA: TGTGCCAGCAGTTTCAAGGGGGCTCATGGCTACACCTTC
clone size: NA; V gene: TRBV6-6; J gene: TRBJ2-4; D gene: NA; CDR3 protein: CASSPLEGKNIQYF; CDR3 DNA: TGTGCCAGCAGTCCTCTGGAGGGCAAAAACATTCAGTACTTC
clone size: NA; V gene: TRBV7-9; J gene: TRBJ2-3; D gene: NA; CDR3 protein: CASSSPTISTDTQYF; CDR3 DNA: TGTGCCAGCAGCTCACCGACAATCAGCACAGATACGCAGTATTTT
clone size: once; V gene: TRBV7-9; J gene: TRBJ1-1; D gene: NA; CDR3 protein: CASSLGDVGAIWLDPEAFF; CDR3 DNA: TGTGCCAGCAGCTTAGGAGATGTAGGGGCCATTTGGCTCGATCCTGAAGCTTTCTTT
clone size: NA; V gene: TRBV2; J gene: TRBJ1-1; D gene: TRBD1; CDR3 protein: CASSLTTGTGEQAFF; CDR3 DNA: TGTGCCAGCAGCCTTACGACCGGGACAGGGGAACAAGCTTTCTTT
clone size: NA; V gene: TRBV28; J gene: TRBJ2-2; D gene: TRBD1; CDR3 protein: CASSRTGTTGELFF; CDR3 DNA: TGTGCCAGCTCGAGGACAGGGACGACCGGGGAGCTGTTTTTT